This T cell receptor (beta chain) was recovered during a study of blood T cell repertoires in COVID-19. About the research overall: Material from acute and convalescent COVID-19 was sourced from the United States, Italy and Spain. Sample material is recorded as cDNA or gDNA derived from T cells, B-cell-depleted T cells, or PBMCs.

In the authors' workflow: Amplification from reference gene primers served as the basis for estimated nucleated cell counts. Sequenced by immunoSEQ multiplex PCR; TCRdb stores in-frame clones only, minus some. That table supplies the V and J calls and clone size; D and trimming were determined from the DNA. The table lists 130,000 or so clones, 85% to 90% of them singletons. CDR3 length: 15 amino acids. V shed 5 bases and J 7 bases; nucleotides not matched to a gene: 6. Germline CDR1 is MDHEN and CDR2 is SYDVKM. The genes are TRBV28 and TRBJ1-6; 9 bases fit TRBD1. The TCR sequence derives from a woman aged 60-70 years with acute or convalescent COVID-19. Sequencing was done on a sample of peripheral blood. The CDR3 here is CASSRDREKNSPLHF. The CDR3 DNA is TGTGCCAGCAGTCGGGACAGGGAAAAAAATTCACCCCTCCACTTT. The full variable domain, rest sourced from reference TRBV28 and TRBJ1-6, is DVKVTQSSRYLVKRTGEKVFLECVQDMDHENMFWYRQDPGLGLRLIYFSYDVKMKEKGDIPEGYSVSREKKERFSLILESASTNQTSMYLCASSRDREKNSPLHFGNGTRLTVT.